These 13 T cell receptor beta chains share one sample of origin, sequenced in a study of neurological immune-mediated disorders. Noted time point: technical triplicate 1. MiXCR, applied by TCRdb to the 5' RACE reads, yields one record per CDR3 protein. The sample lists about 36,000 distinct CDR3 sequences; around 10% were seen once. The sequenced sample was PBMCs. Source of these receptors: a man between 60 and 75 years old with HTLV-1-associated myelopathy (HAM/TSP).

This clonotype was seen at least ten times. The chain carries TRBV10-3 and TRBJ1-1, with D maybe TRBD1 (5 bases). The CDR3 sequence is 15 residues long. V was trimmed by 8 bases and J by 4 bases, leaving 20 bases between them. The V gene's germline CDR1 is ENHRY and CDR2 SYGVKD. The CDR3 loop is CAISRDGTRTTEAFF. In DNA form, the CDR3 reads TGTGCCATCTCCCGAGACGGGACGCGGACCACTGAAGCTTTCTTT.

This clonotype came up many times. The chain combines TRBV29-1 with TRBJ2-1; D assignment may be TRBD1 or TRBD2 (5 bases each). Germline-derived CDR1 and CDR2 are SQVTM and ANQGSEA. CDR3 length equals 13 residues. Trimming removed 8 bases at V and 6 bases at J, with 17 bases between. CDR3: CSFHRDLFNEQFF. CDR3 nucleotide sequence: TGCAGCTTTCATCGGGACCTCTTCAATGAGCAGTTCTTC.

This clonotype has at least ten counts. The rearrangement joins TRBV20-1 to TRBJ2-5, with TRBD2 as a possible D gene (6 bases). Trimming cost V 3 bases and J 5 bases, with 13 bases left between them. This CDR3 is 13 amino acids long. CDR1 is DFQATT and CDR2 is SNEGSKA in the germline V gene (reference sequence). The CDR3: CSASGGARETQYF. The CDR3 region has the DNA TGCAGTGCTAGTGGAGGGGCGCGGGAGACCCAGTACTTC.

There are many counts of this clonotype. CDR3 DNA sequence: TGTGCCAGCAGCCGAGGACTTCCCAATGAGCAGTTCTTC. Residues: CASSRGLPNEQFF. The chain combines TRBV7-8 with TRBJ2-1; a weak D match, TRBD2 (5 bases). Between the trimmed V and J ends, which lost 5 bases and 6 bases, there was a span of 11 bases. This CDR3 has 13 residues. Looked up from germline, CDR1 is SGHVS and CDR2 is FQNEAQ. Full variable domain (remainder filled in from reference TRBV7-8 and TRBJ2-1): GAGVSQSPRYKVAKRGQDVALRCDPISGHVSLFWYQQALGQGPEFLTYFQNEAQLDKSGLPSDRFFAERPEGSVSTLKIQRTQQEDSAVYLCASSRGLPNEQFFGPGTRLTVL.

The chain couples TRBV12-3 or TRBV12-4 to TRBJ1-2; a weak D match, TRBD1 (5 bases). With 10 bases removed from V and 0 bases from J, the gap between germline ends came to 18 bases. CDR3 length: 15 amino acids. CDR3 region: CANRPNRGANYGYTF. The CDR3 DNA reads TGTGCCAACAGGCCTAATAGGGGAGCTAACTATGGCTACACCTTC.

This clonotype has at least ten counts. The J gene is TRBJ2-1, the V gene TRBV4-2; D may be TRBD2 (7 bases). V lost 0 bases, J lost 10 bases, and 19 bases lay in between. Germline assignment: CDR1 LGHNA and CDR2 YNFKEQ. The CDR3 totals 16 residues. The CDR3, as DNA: TGTGCCAGCAGCCAAGAATCGGGGGCGGGAGTAGAAGAGCAGTTCTTC. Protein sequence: CASSQESGAGVEEQFF.

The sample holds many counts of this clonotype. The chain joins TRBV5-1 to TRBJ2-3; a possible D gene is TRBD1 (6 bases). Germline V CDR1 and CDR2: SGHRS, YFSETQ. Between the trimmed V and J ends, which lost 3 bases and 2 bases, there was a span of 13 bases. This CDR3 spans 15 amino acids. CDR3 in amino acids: CASSYRTVPTDTQYF. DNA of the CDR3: TGCGCCAGCAGCTACCGGACAGTCCCCACAGATACGCAGTATTTT.

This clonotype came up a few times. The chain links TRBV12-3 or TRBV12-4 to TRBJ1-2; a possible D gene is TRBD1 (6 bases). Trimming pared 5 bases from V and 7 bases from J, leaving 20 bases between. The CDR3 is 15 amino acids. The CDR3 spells CASSKQGWAGSGYTF. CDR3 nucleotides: TGTGCCAGCAGTAAACAGGGTTGGGCAGGCTCTGGCTACACCTTC.

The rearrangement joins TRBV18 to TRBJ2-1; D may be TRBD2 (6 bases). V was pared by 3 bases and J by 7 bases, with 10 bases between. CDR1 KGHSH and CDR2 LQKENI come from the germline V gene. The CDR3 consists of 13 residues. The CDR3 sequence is CASSPGTSNEQFF. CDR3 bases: TGTGCCAGCTCACCCGGGACTTCGAATGAGCAGTTCTTC.

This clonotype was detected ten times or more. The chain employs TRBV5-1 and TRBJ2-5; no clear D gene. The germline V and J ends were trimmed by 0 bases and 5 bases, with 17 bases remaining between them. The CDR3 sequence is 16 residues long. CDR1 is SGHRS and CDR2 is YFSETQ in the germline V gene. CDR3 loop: CASSLAAPTGPETQYF. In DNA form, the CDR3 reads TGCGCCAGCAGCTTGGCCGCGCCCACCGGTCCGGAGACCCAGTACTTC.

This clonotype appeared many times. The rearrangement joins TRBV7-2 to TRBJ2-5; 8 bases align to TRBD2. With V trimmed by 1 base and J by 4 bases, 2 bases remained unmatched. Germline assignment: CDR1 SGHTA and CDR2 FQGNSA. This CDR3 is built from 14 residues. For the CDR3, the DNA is TGTGCCAGCAGCTTAGTGAGCGGGGGAGAGACCCAGTACTTC. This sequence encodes CASSLVSGGETQYF. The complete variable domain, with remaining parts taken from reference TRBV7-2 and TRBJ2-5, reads GAGVSQSPSNKVTEKGKDVELRCDPISGHTALYWYRQSLGQGLEFLIYFQGNSAPDKSGLPSDRFSAERTGGSVSTLTIQRTQQEDSAVYLCASSLVSGGETQYFGPGTRLLVL.

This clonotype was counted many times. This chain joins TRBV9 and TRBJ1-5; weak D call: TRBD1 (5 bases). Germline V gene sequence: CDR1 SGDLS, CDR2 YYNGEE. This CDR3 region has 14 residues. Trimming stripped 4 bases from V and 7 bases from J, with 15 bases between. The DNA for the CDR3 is TGTGCCAGCAGCCCCAGGGAGGGCAGGCAGCCCCAGCATTTT. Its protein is CASSPREGRQPQHF.

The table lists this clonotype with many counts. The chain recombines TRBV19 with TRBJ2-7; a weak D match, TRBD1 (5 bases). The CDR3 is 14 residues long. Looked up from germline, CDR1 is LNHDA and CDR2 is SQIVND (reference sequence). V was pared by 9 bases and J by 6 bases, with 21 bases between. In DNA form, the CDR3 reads TGTGCCAGGTACTGGGCAGGGCTCGTTGGCGAGCAGTACTTC. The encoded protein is CARYWAGLVGEQYF.